These T cell receptor beta chains were read from a single sample in a study of CD8 T cells in Susac syndrome. Each CDR3 protein gets one entry after TCRdb re-called the immunoSEQ multiplex PCR reads with MiXCR. The table includes some 190,000 distinct CDR3 sequences, 85% to 95% detected once. Sequencing input: CD4+ T cells from PBMCs. Receptors originate from a human donor with Susac syndrome. The CDR3 runs from the conserved cysteine through the conserved F or W. A D gene is named only where the DNA matches it firmly. Size tells how often a clone was seen (once, few, many) or the class of an expanded clone, and some rows leave it out.

v_call	j_call	clone_size	d_call	cdr3_nt	cdr3_aa
TRBV20-1	TRBJ1-1	.	TRBD1	TGCAGTGCTAGCCCCACGCCGGGACAGGGGGCCCCGAACACTGAAGCTTTCTTT	CSASPTPGQGAPNTEAFF
TRBV20-1	TRBJ2-3	.	.	TGCAGTGCTAGCGGGGCGTACACAGATACGCAGTATTTT	CSASGAYTDTQYF
TRBV20-1	TRBJ1-6	.	.	TGCAGTGCTAGAGAGTCGACTCGGGGCTCCTATAATTCACCCCTCCACTTT	CSARESTRGSYNSPLHF
TRBV9	TRBJ1-6	.	.	TGTGCCAGCAGCGTCGCTCCGGGACTGAATAATTCACCCCTCCACTTT	CASSVAPGLNNSPLHF
TRBV20-1	TRBJ2-7	.	TRBD2	TGCAGTCACCCTCGAGGCGGGGGGACGTACGAGCAGTACTTC	CSHPRGGGTYEQYF
TRBV28	TRBJ2-7	.	.	TGTGCCAGTACTTCACCATCTACCTCCGGGACGACCGAGCAGTACTTC	CASTSPSTSGTTEQYF
TRBV11-1	TRBJ2-7	.	.	TGTGCCAGCAGCTTAGAAGCGGGTCCCCCAGGGGAGAGGAGCTCCTACGAGCAGTACTTC	CASSLEAGPPGERSSYEQYF
TRBV7-9	TRBJ2-7	.	.	TGTGCCAGCAGCTTGCCCCCGACCATCCTCTATGAGCAGTACTTC	CASSLPPTILYEQYF
TRBV7-2	TRBJ2-1	.	.	TGTGCCAGCAGCCAAAGGACAGCCTACAATGAGCAGTTCTTC	CASSQRTAYNEQFF
TRBV30	TRBJ1-2	.	.	TGTGCCTGGAGTACAACGGCCTATGGCTACACCTTC	CAWSTTAYGYTF
TRBV9	TRBJ1-2	.	.	TGTGCCAGCAGCGTAGCTGATGGGGCAGCCAGCTATGGCTACACCTTC	CASSVADGAASYGYTF
TRBV6-2/TRBV6-3	TRBJ1-5	once	.	TGTGCCAGCAGTTACGCGGGGGACCATCAGCCCCAGCATTTT	CASSYAGDHQPQHF
TRBV20-1	TRBJ2-1	once	TRBD2	TGCAGTGCTACCGGAGGGGGTAGCGGGGTGTACAATGAGCAGTTCTTC	CSATGGGSGVYNEQFF
TRBV20-1	TRBJ2-1	.	TRBD2	TGCAGTGCTAAGTACGGCGGGGGGCCCAACCGATTCTACAATGAGCAGTTCTTC	CSAKYGGGPNRFYNEQFF
TRBV12-3/TRBV12-4	TRBJ2-1	.	TRBD1	TGTGCCAGCAGTCTTGTCCGGGACAGGACTATAGATGAGCAGTTCTTC	CASSLVRDRTIDEQFF
TRBV24-1	TRBJ2-3	.	TRBD2	TGTGCCACCAGTGACCGGTCGGGACTAGAGGCCACAGATACGCAGTATTTT	CATSDRSGLEATDTQYF
TRBV12-3/TRBV12-4	TRBJ1-2	.	.	TGTGCCAGCAGTTCCGGTCGGTTTTCGGGCTATGGCTACACCTTC	CASSSGRFSGYGYTF
TRBV20-1	TRBJ2-5	.	TRBD2	TGCAGTGCTAGAGATCTTAGCGGGGGGCAAGAGACCCAGTACTTC	CSARDLSGGQETQYF
TRBV6-4	TRBJ2-5	.	.	TGTGCCAGCAGTCCCGGGTCTAAAGAGACCCAGTACTTC	CASSPGSKETQYF
TRBV7-2	TRBJ2-4	.	.	TGTGCCAGCAGCCTCCCGATAGGGGCCAAAAACATTCAGTACTTC	CASSLPIGAKNIQYF
TRBV6-2/TRBV6-3	TRBJ1-2	once	.	TGTGCCAGCAGTTACGGGAATGATTGGGGCCTCAATGGCTACACCTTC	CASSYGNDWGLNGYTF
TRBV24-1	TRBJ2-1	.	.	TGTGCCACCAGTGATCCTACAGGGTACCCCACCTCCTACAATGAGCAGTTCTTC	CATSDPTGYPTSYNEQFF
TRBV12-3/TRBV12-4	TRBJ2-7	.	.	TGTGCCAGCTCAACCCCGCCGCCCTACGAGCAGTACTTC	CASSTPPPYEQYF
TRBV4-1	TRBJ1-1	.	TRBD1	TGCGCCAGCAGCCAAGGACAGGGGAGTGTGAACACTGAAGCTTTCTTT	CASSQGQGSVNTEAFF
TRBV7-9	TRBJ1-3	.	.	TGTGCCTGGAGCTGGGATAGCTCTGGAAACACCATATATTTT	CAWSWDSSGNTIYF
TRBV29-1	TRBJ1-2	.	TRBD1	TGCAGCGTCAACGGACAGGGCACCTATGGCTACACCTTC	CSVNGQGTYGYTF
TRBV20-1	TRBJ1-2	.	.	TGCAGTGCTAGAGGAAATGGTCGAGGGCGGACGACTAATAACTATGGCTACACCTTC	CSARGNGRGRTTNNYGYTF
TRBV7-2	TRBJ2-7	once	.	TGTGCCAGCAGCTTAGAGGCGGCTTCAGAGCAGTACTTC	CASSLEAASEQYF
TRBV28	TRBJ2-7	.	.	TGTGCCTACGGGGCTCCCTACGAGCAGTACTTC	CAYGAPYEQYF
TRBV6-2/TRBV6-3	TRBJ2-5	.	.	TGTGCCAGCAGGAACCGGGCCAGCGAGACCCAGTACTTC	CASRNRASETQYF
TRBV6-5	TRBJ2-7	.	TRBD2	TGTGCCAGCAGTTACTTTCCAGCAGGGCTAGCGGGGGACTCCTACGAGCAGTACTTC	CASSYFPAGLAGDSYEQYF
TRBV29-1	TRBJ2-7	once	.	TGCAGCGTTGAGGAGGGACAAGGTTCCCCCATTGTCTACGAGCAGTACTTC	CSVEEGQGSPIVYEQYF
TRBV19	TRBJ1-1	.	.	TGTGCCAGTAGTATAGGTCAGATCATGAACACTGAAGCTTTCTTT	CASSIGQIMNTEAFF
TRBV29-1	TRBJ2-3	.	.	TGCAGCGTTGTACGGGGGGCTGGCACAGATACGCAGTATTTT	CSVVRGAGTDTQYF
TRBV6-2/TRBV6-3	TRBJ1-5	.	.	TGTGCCAGCAGTTACTCGAACGCCGGCAATCAGCCCCAGCATTTT	CASSYSNAGNQPQHF
TRBV5-1	TRBJ2-1	once	TRBD1	TGCGCCAGCAGCTTGGGTGCGGACAGGGCCATTCCAATGAATGAGCAGTTCTTC	CASSLGADRAIPMNEQFF
TRBV28	TRBJ1-2	.	.	TGTGCCAGCAGCTTGACAGGCTTCTACTATGGCTACACCTTC	CASSLTGFYYGYTF
TRBV19	TRBJ1-2	.	TRBD1	TGTGCCAGTAGTTCTTCGAGGAGGACAGGGGCGTTCGCAGGCTACACCTTC	CASSSSRRTGAFAGYTF
TRBV27	TRBJ1-1	once	.	TGTGCCAGCAGTTTAGAGCCTAGGGGAACGGAAGGTTTCTTT	CASSLEPRGTEGFF
TRBV20-1	TRBJ1-2	.	.	TGCAGTGCTAGAGATCCGGTCAGGGGAGACTATGGCTACACCTTC	CSARDPVRGDYGYTF
TRBV7-9	TRBJ2-1	.	TRBD1	TGTGCCAGCAGCTTAAAAGGGACAGTGCCTTACAATGAGCAGTTCTTC	CASSLKGTVPYNEQFF
TRBV3-1	TRBJ1-1	once	.	TGTGCCAGCACTGAAGGTGCGGGGAAAGTGAACACTGAAGCTTTCTTT	CASTEGAGKVNTEAFF
TRBV12-3/TRBV12-4	TRBJ2-5	once	TRBD2	TGTGCCAGCAGTCCCAGACTAGCGGGGGGGCTTGAGACCCAGTACTTC	CASSPRLAGGLETQYF
TRBV5-6	TRBJ2-5	.	.	TGTGCCAGCAGCCCGGTCGGGTGGGAGACCCAGTACTTC	CASSPVGWETQYF
TRBV10-3	TRBJ1-5	.	.	TGTGCCATCAGTGAGTCGGCAGGGGCCCCTTTGGCCCAGCATTTT	CAISESAGAPLAQHF
TRBV29-1	TRBJ1-1	.	.	TGCAGCGTTCAAGGGAATCGCATGAACACTGAAGCTTTCTTT	CSVQGNRMNTEAFF
TRBV4-2	TRBJ1-1	.	.	TGTGCCAGCAGCCAAGAAATGGCGGACACTGAAGCTTTCTTT	CASSQEMADTEAFF
TRBV25-1	TRBJ2-3	.	.	TGTGCCAGCAGTATCCTAGATACGCAGTATTTT	CASSILDTQYF
TRBV12-3/TRBV12-4	TRBJ1-1	.	.	TGTGCCAGCAGTCCTTACAGCCTTCAGAACACTGAAGCTTTCTTT	CASSPYSLQNTEAFF
TRBV5-1	TRBJ2-3	.	TRBD1	TGCGCCAGCAGCTGGGGGACAGGGGGCAGAGATACGCAGTATTTT	CASSWGTGGRDTQYF